Presented here are 19 T cell receptor beta chains from one specimen sequenced in a study of blood T cell repertoires in COVID-19. Method: immunoSEQ multiplex PCR; TCRdb's copy keeps in-frame clones and lacks some. The sample records roughly 220,000 clones, almost 90% being singletons. The sequencing sample was made of PBMCs or T cells enriched from blood (not recorded which). Every receptor here comes from a woman aged 50 to 65 with acute COVID-19.

This clone was observed once. The chain couples TRBV7-3 to TRBJ1-5, with 7 bases identical to TRBD1. CDR1 SGHTA and CDR2 FQGTGA come from the germline V gene. The trim removed 5 bases at V and 0 bases at J, leaving 4 bases unmatched. The CDR3 extends over 15 amino acids. The CDR3 DNA follows: TGTGCCAGCAGCCCCGGGACAGCTAGCAATCAGCCCCAGCATTTT. Its translation: CASSPGTASNQPQHF.

This clone was recorded once. This chain uses TRBV20-1 with TRBJ2-5; D is uncertain. The CDR3 runs to 10 residues. V dropped 4 bases and J dropped 3 bases, with 3 bases sitting between them. Germline V gene lookup returns CDR1 DFQATT and CDR2 SNEGSKA (reference sequence). The CDR3 DNA reads as TGCAGTGCTATAGAAGAGACCCAGTACTTC. Protein sequence: CSAIEETQYF.

This chain uses TRBV19 with TRBJ2-7, with a tentative D call TRBD2 (6 bases). The CDR3 covers 15 residues. Deletions cut 5 bases from V and 4 bases from J, with 18 bases between. Germline V gene sequence: CDR1 LNHDA, CDR2 SQIVND (reference sequence). The CDR3 nucleotides are TGTGCCAGTAGTCCTTTGCGGGGCATCTCTTACGAGCAGTACTTC. Residues: CASSPLRGISYEQYF.

This clone was detected only once. The chain carries TRBV7-3 and TRBJ2-3; weak D call: TRBD2 (6 bases). The V gene's germline CDR1 is SGHTA and CDR2 FQGTGA. The CDR3 covers 15 residues. V lost 4 bases, J lost 2 bases, and 13 bases lay in between. The CDR3 coding sequence is TGTGCCAGCAGCTGGGGAGGTTTCCTCACAGATACGCAGTATTTT. This encodes CASSWGGFLTDTQYF.

The chain is built from TRBV7-4 and TRBJ1-1; D gene unclear. Germline CDR1 reads SGHVT; CDR2 reads SQSDAQ. The CDR3 has 14 residues. Trimming cost V 3 bases and J 4 bases, with 12 bases left between them. CDR3 loop: CASSFGLTCTEAFF. The CDR3 nucleotides read TGTGCCAGCAGCTTCGGACTGACGTGCACTGAAGCTTTCTTT.

V usage is TRBV28 and J usage is TRBJ1-5; D possibly corresponds to TRBD1 (6 bases). Trimming cost V 5 bases and J 0 bases, with 17 bases left between them. The CDR3 is 17 amino acids. CDR1 MDHEN and CDR2 SYDVKM come from the germline V gene. The CDR3: CASSPTGRGHSNQPQHF. The CDR3 bases are TGTGCCAGCAGTCCCACCGGCAGGGGCCATAGCAATCAGCCCCAGCATTTT.

V is TRBV6-2 or TRBV6-3 and J is TRBJ2-1; no reliable D call. Trimming removed 0 bases at V and 5 bases at J, with 8 bases between. The CDR3 is 14 amino acids. Germline V gene lookup returns CDR1 MNHEY and CDR2 SVGEGT. The DNA for the CDR3 is TGTGCCAGCAGTTACTCGAACCGCGACAATGAGCAGTTCTTC. Translating it yields CASSYSNRDNEQFF.

V and J are TRBV10-1 and TRBJ2-2; TRBD2 matches at 9 bases. Looked up from germline, CDR1 is WNHNN and CDR2 is SYGVQD (reference sequence). Trimming at V came to 7 bases and at J to 1 base, leaving 22 bases not matched to a gene. This CDR3 spans 21 amino acids. The CDR3 region has the DNA TGCGCCAGCACCCCCTTCAAGCCCTGGGGAGCGGGAGGCCTGAACACCGGGGAGCTGTTTTTT. It codes for CASTPFKPWGAGGLNTGELFF.

The chain joins TRBV18 to TRBJ1-3, with a tentative D call TRBD1 (6 bases). Trimming removed 4 bases from V and 4 bases from J, with 14 bases in between. The CDR3 is 15 residues long. Germline V gives CDR1 KGHSH, CDR2 LQKENI. CDR3 protein: CASSRNREYGNTIYF. The CDR3 DNA is TGTGCCAGCTCACGGAACAGGGAGTACGGAAACACCATATATTTT.

This clone was seen once. The chain employs TRBV30 and TRBJ2-3; D not resolved. CDR1 is GTSNPN and CDR2 is SVGIG in the germline V gene (reference sequence). V dropped 6 bases and J dropped 0 bases, with 10 bases sitting between them. The CDR3 runs 13 residues. In DNA form, the CDR3 reads TGTGCCTGTTCCAGCGATAGCACAGATACGCAGTATTTT. Amino acids: CACSSDSTDTQYF.

The V gene is TRBV19, the J gene TRBJ1-4, with unresolved D. V gave up 7 bases and J gave up 0 bases, with 15 bases separating them. Germline V gives CDR1 LNHDA, CDR2 SQIVND (reference sequence). The CDR3 is 16 residues long. CDR3 bases: TGTGCCAGTACGGGGAGCACCCTAGCAACTAATGAAAAACTGTTTTTT. The encoded protein is CASTGSTLATNEKLFF.

The chain employs TRBV11-2 and TRBJ1-3; no clear D gene. This CDR3 is built from 16 residues. Germline CDR1 SGHAT, CDR2 FQNNGV. Trimming cost V 4 bases and J 2 bases, with 15 bases left between them. CDR3 protein: CASSSIVFPAGNTIYF. The CDR3 DNA is TGTGCCAGCAGCTCAATCGTTTTTCCGGCTGGAAACACCATATATTTT.

The rearrangement links TRBV4-3 to TRBJ2-7; perhaps TRBD2 as D (5 bases). Trimming removed 0 bases at V and 3 bases at J, with 12 bases between. The germline CDR1 and CDR2 sequences are LGHNA and YSLEER. The CDR3 is 15 residues long. The CDR3 DNA is TGCGCCAGCAGCCAAGACTTTGTTGGAGGCTACGAGCAGTACTTC. Amino acids: CASSQDFVGGYEQYF.

The chain employs TRBV7-2 and TRBJ2-1; D is ambiguous. This CDR3 spans 13 amino acids. The germline V gene has CDR1 SGHTA and CDR2 FQGNSA. Deletions cut 1 base from V and 12 bases from J, with 13 bases between. The CDR3 DNA reads TGTGCCAGCAGCTTAGTGGGCGTCTCAGGGCAGTTCTTC. It translates to CASSLVGVSGQFF.

The chain combines TRBV28 with TRBJ1-1; TRBD1 matches at 12 bases. V was pared by 5 bases and J by 1 base, with 14 bases of the junction left unmatched. The CDR3 is 19 amino acids. Germline V gene sequence: CDR1 MDHEN, CDR2 SYDVKM. The CDR3, as DNA: TGTGCCAGCAGTGCCATAACTCTCCGGGACAGGGGGCGGAACACTGAAGCTTTCTTT. This encodes CASSAITLRDRGRNTEAFF. Variable domain in full (rest from reference TRBV28 and TRBJ1-1): DVKVTQSSRYLVKRTGEKVFLECVQDMDHENMFWYRQDPGLGLRLIYFSYDVKMKEKGDIPEGYSVSREKKERFSLILESASTNQTSMYLCASSAITLRDRGRNTEAFFGQGTRLTVV.

V is TRBV3-1 (or the pseudogene TRBV3-2) and J is TRBJ2-2; 13 bases line up with TRBD2. Germline V gene data show CDR1 as LGHDT and CDR2 as YNNKEL (reference sequence). Losses at the gene ends were 4 bases for V and 0 bases for J; bases not matched to a gene: 5. This CDR3 region has 18 residues. The CDR3 here is CASSRGTSGITNTGELFF. CDR3 nucleotides: TGTGCCAGCAGCCGCGGGACTAGCGGGATTACGAACACCGGGGAGCTGTTTTTT.

The V and J genes are TRBV9 and TRBJ2-1, with D perhaps matching TRBD2 (6 bases). The CDR3 is 15 amino acids. Germline CDR1 and CDR2: SGDLS and YYNGEE. The V end lost 0 bases, the J end lost 2 bases, and 9 bases lay between the germline ends. CDR3 amino acids: CASSVVEGTYNEQFF. CDR3 DNA sequence: TGTGCCAGCAGCGTAGTGGAGGGTACCTACAATGAGCAGTTCTTC. The full variable domain, completed using reference TRBV9 and TRBJ2-1, is DSGVTQTPKHLITATGQRVTLRCSPRSGDLSVYWYQQSLDQGLQFLIQYYNGEERAKGNILERFSAQQFPDLHSELNLSSLELGDSALYFCASSVVEGTYNEQFFGPGTRLTVL.

The chain's CDR3 is CASSSSGGYTF. The CDR3 DNA is TGTGCCAGCAGTAGCAGCGGCGGCTACACCTTC. This rearrangement joins TRBV6-6 to TRBJ1-2; D not resolved. The CDR3 runs to 11 residues. The V end lost 5 bases, the J end lost 8 bases, and 9 bases lay between the germline ends. Germline V gene lookup returns CDR1 MNHNY and CDR2 SVGAGI (reference sequence).

The V call is TRBV5-8, the J call TRBJ2-2; 8 bases map to TRBD2. The CDR3 has 17 amino acids. V lost 4 bases to trimming and J lost 1 base; unmatched junction nucleotides: 9. CDR1 and CDR2 from the germline V gene are SGHTS and YDEGEE. CDR3 region: CASSPKGSGVNTGELFF. CDR3 nucleotides: TGTGCCAGCAGCCCTAAAGGTAGCGGGGTGAACACCGGGGAGCTGTTTTTT.